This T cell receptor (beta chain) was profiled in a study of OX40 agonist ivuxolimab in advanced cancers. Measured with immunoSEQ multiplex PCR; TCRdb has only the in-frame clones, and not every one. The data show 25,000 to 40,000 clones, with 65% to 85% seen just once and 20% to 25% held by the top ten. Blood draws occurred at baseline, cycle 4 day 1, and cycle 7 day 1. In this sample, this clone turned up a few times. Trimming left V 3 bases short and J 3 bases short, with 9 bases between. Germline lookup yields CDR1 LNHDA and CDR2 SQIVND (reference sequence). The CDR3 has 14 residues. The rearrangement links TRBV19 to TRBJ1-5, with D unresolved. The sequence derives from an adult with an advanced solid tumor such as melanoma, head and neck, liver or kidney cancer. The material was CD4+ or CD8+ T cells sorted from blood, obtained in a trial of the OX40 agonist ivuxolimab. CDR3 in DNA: TGTGCCAGTAGTATGGGGTTTATCAATCAGCCCCAGCATTTT. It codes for CASSMGFINQPQHF. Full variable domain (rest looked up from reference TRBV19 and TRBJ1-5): DGGITQSPKYLFRKEGQNVTLSCEQNLNHDAMYWYRQDPGQGLRLIYYSQIVNDFQKGDIAEGYSVSREKKESFPLTVTSAQKNPTAFYLCASSMGFINQPQHFGDGTRLSIL.